The rows below give T cell receptor beta chains drawn from one sample of a study of CD8 T cells in ankylosing spondylitis. One entry per CDR3 protein results from TCRdb running MiXCR on the 5' RACE reads. The table lists more than 100,000 distinct CDR3 sequences, 15% to 20% of them singletons, with 25% to 40% in the top ten. Input material: blood, either unsorted or a sorted T cell fraction (not recorded which). The receptors were sampled from a male donor with ankylosing spondylitis. The CDR3 runs from the conserved cysteine through the conserved F or W. Each record gives: clone size, D gene, V gene, J gene, CDR3 protein, CDR3 DNA. The D gene is left open where the match is weak. Not every row has a clone size; where given, it reads once, few, many or a size class.

size: NA; D: TRBD1; V: TRBV4-1; J: TRBJ1-5; CDR3: CASSQEGPGQNSNQPQHF; DNA: TGCGCCAGCAGCCAAGAGGGTCCGGGACAGAATAGCAATCAGCCCCAGCATTTT
size: few; D: NA; V: TRBV25-1; J: TRBJ2-7; CDR3: CASSEWDLVHEQYF; DNA: TGTGCCAGCAGTGAATGGGATCTCGTCCACGAGCAGTACTTC
size: once; D: NA; V: TRBV10-2; J: TRBJ2-7; CDR3: CASGRGEQYF; DNA: TGCGCCAGCGGCCGGGGCGAGCAGTACTTC
size: many; D: NA; V: TRBV29-1; J: TRBJ2-7; CDR3: CSGGDIPTKGQYF; DNA: TGCAGCGGCGGGGACATTCCAACTAAAGGGCAGTACTTC
size: few; D: TRBD2; V: TRBV28; J: TRBJ2-5; CDR3: CASSFLRELKTQYF; DNA: TGTGCCAGCAGTTTTCTGCGGGAGCTAAAGACCCAGTACTTC
size: NA; D: NA; V: TRBV7-3; J: TRBJ2-3; CDR3: CASSHAGGIDTQYF; DNA: TGTGCCAGCAGCCACGCCGGGGGAATCGATACGCAGTATTTT
size: few; D: NA; V: TRBV18; J: TRBJ2-3; CDR3: CASSPAAGDTQYF; DNA: TGTGCCAGCTCACCAGCCGCGGGGGATACGCAGTATTTT
size: NA; D: TRBD1; V: TRBV29-1; J: TRBJ2-5; CDR3: CSVEGDRGQETQYF; DNA: TGCAGCGTTGAAGGGGACAGGGGCCAAGAGACCCAGTACTTC
size: few; D: NA; V: TRBV12-3/TRBV12-4; J: TRBJ2-7; CDR3: CAILKTIEWGHEQYF; DNA: TGTGCCATCCTCAAGACGATAGAGTGGGGTCACGAGCAGTACTTC
size: few; D: NA; V: TRBV6-2/TRBV6-3; J: TRBJ2-1; CDR3: CASRGGGEQFF; DNA: TGTGCCAGCAGGGGAGGGGGTGAGCAGTTCTTC
size: many; D: NA; V: TRBV2; J: TRBJ2-7; CDR3: CASSEFTGVRSWEQYF; DNA: TGTGCCAGCAGTGAATTTACGGGAGTTCGGTCATGGGAGCAGTACTTC
size: NA; D: TRBD2; V: TRBV27; J: TRBJ2-1; CDR3: CASSPYPPSGPTGFF; DNA: TGTGCCAGCAGTCCTTATCCCCCTAGCGGCCCTACTGGGTTCTTC
size: few; D: TRBD1; V: TRBV12-3/TRBV12-4; J: TRBJ1-4; CDR3: CASRPTGDNEKLFF; DNA: TGTGCCAGCAGGCCGACAGGGGATAATGAAAAACTGTTTTTT
size: few; D: NA; V: TRBV7-9; J: TRBJ2-4; CDR3: CASSGTGRENIQYF; DNA: TGTGCCAGCAGCGGAACCGGGCGCGAGAACATTCAGTACTTC
size: few; D: TRBD2; V: TRBV5-1; J: TRBJ2-2; CDR3: CASSFSLAGPNTGELFF; DNA: TGCGCCAGCAGCTTTTCGCTAGCGGGGCCCAACACCGGGGAGCTGTTTTTT
size: few; D: NA; V: TRBV29-1; J: TRBJ2-1; CDR3: CSVEESGWDVNEQFF; DNA: TGCAGCGTTGAAGAATCAGGGTGGGACGTCAATGAGCAGTTCTTC
size: many; D: TRBD1; V: TRBV29-1; J: TRBJ2-1; CDR3: CSVRDRGNEQFF; DNA: TGCAGCGTTCGGGACAGAGGCAATGAGCAGTTCTTC
size: NA; D: NA; V: TRBV20-1; J: TRBJ2-7; CDR3: CSAPREHRHYEQYF; DNA: TGCAGTGCCCCTCGAGAGCATCGTCACTACGAGCAGTACTTC
size: few; D: NA; V: TRBV7-2; J: TRBJ2-3; CDR3: CASSLGPLRTDTQYF; DNA: TGTGCCAGCAGCTTAGGTCCGCTGCGAACAGATACGCAGTATTTT
size: NA; D: NA; V: TRBV14; J: TRBJ2-4; CDR3: CASSQDLVGIQYF; DNA: TGTGCCAGCAGCCAAGATTTGGTTGGCATTCAGTACTTC
size: many; D: NA; V: TRBV7-9; J: TRBJ2-7; CDR3: CASSSSAGHLVTYEQYF; DNA: TGTGCCAGCAGCTCAAGCGCGGGACACCTGGTAACCTACGAGCAGTACTTC
size: few; D: NA; V: TRBV27; J: TRBJ1-5; CDR3: CASGGKQPQHF; DNA: TGTGCCAGCGGGGGGAAACAGCCCCAGCATTTT
size: NA; D: NA; V: TRBV5-1; J: TRBJ2-3; CDR3: CASSRDYHPSTDTQYF; DNA: TGCGCCAGCAGCCGTGACTACCACCCTAGCACAGATACGCAGTATTTT
size: NA; D: NA; V: TRBV2; J: TRBJ2-6; CDR3: CASASWGFSGANVLTF; DNA: TGTGCCAGCGCGTCGTGGGGTTTCTCTGGGGCCAACGTCCTGACTTTC
size: few; D: NA; V: TRBV5-6; J: TRBJ2-1; CDR3: CASTRGYNEQFF; DNA: TGTGCCAGCACCCGCGGCTACAATGAGCAGTTCTTC
size: few; D: TRBD2; V: TRBV4-1; J: TRBJ2-1; CDR3: CASSPTPGGRSYNEQFF; DNA: TGCGCCAGCAGCCCAACCCCCGGCGGGAGATCCTACAATGAGCAGTTCTTC
size: NA; D: NA; V: TRBV7-6; J: TRBJ1-2; CDR3: CASSLTGGQGDGYTF; DNA: TGTGCCAGCAGCTTAACCGGGGGGCAGGGCGATGGCTACACCTTC
size: NA; D: TRBD1; V: TRBV20-1; J: TRBJ1-1; CDR3: CSAREVGGQVNTEAFF; DNA: TGCAGTGCTAGAGAGGTCGGGGGACAGGTGAACACTGAAGCTTTCTTT
size: NA; D: NA; V: TRBV7-8; J: TRBJ2-2; CDR3: CASSFDGYGGELFF; DNA: TGTGCCAGCAGCTTTGACGGATACGGCGGGGAGCTGTTTTTT
size: few; D: NA; V: TRBV5-1; J: TRBJ2-3; CDR3: CASGPGGSSDTQYF; DNA: TGCGCCAGCGGGCCAGGGGGGAGCTCAGATACGCAGTATTTT
size: few; D: NA; V: TRBV7-9; J: TRBJ2-1; CDR3: CARGILRRNYNEQFF; DNA: TGTGCCCGAGGCATTTTAAGGCGGAACTACAATGAGCAGTTCTTC
size: many; D: NA; V: TRBV6-4; J: TRBJ2-1; CDR3: CASSDSGLAPYNEQFF; DNA: TGTGCCAGCAGTGACTCCGGGCTAGCGCCCTACAATGAGCAGTTCTTC
size: NA; D: NA; V: TRBV7-9; J: TRBJ2-6; CDR3: CANLAGANVLTF; DNA: TGTGCCAACCTCGCTGGGGCCAACGTCCTGACTTTC
size: NA; D: NA; V: TRBV27; J: TRBJ2-7; CDR3: CASAMGGYYEQYF; DNA: TGTGCCAGCGCCATGGGGGGATACTACGAGCAGTACTTC
size: NA; D: NA; V: TRBV5-6; J: TRBJ1-5; CDR3: CASSLSAGNQPQHF; DNA: TGTGCCAGCAGCTTGTCGGCAGGGAATCAGCCCCAGCATTTT
size: few; D: NA; V: TRBV27; J: TRBJ2-2; CDR3: CASSQRDGGGELFF; DNA: TGTGCCAGCAGTCAGAGGGATGGCGGCGGGGAGCTGTTTTTT
size: few; D: TRBD1; V: TRBV27; J: TRBJ2-3; CDR3: CASRTGTSTDTQYF; DNA: TGTGCCAGCAGGACAGGGACCAGCACAGATACGCAGTATTTT
size: NA; D: NA; V: TRBV27; J: TRBJ1-2; CDR3: CAVRGGTNYGYTF; DNA: TGTGCCGTTAGGGGAGGGACAAACTATGGCTACACCTTC
size: NA; D: NA; V: TRBV28; J: TRBJ2-7; CDR3: CASSLPGTYEQYF; DNA: TGTGCCAGCAGTTTGCCAGGAACCTACGAGCAGTACTTC
size: NA; D: TRBD1; V: TRBV2; J: TRBJ2-1; CDR3: CASSEPGQLYNEQFF; DNA: TGTGCCAGCAGTGAACCGGGACAGCTTTACAATGAGCAGTTCTTC
size: NA; D: TRBD1; V: TRBV10-3; J: TRBJ2-7; CDR3: CAISESLRDRLTYEQYF; DNA: TGTGCCATCAGTGAGTCCCTCCGGGACAGACTAACCTACGAGCAGTACTTC
size: NA; D: NA; V: TRBV5-1; J: TRBJ2-3; CDR3: CASTLLSASITDTQYF; DNA: TGCGCCAGCACCCTTTTAAGCGCGAGCATCACAGATACGCAGTATTTT
size: few; D: TRBD2; V: TRBV9; J: TRBJ2-7; CDR3: CASSPGREGYEQYF; DNA: TGTGCCAGCAGCCCCGGGCGGGAGGGTTACGAGCAGTACTTC
size: few; D: NA; V: TRBV19; J: TRBJ1-1; CDR3: CASSSPGTSTEAFF; DNA: TGTGCCAGTAGTAGCCCCGGGACCAGCACTGAAGCTTTCTTT
size: many; D: TRBD2; V: TRBV5-1; J: TRBJ2-1; CDR3: CASTLVGDYLLEEQFF; DNA: TGCGCCAGCACCTTGGTAGGGGACTACCTCCTAGAGGAGCAGTTCTTC
size: NA; D: NA; V: TRBV27; J: TRBJ2-1; CDR3: CASSLSQHNEQFF; DNA: TGTGCCAGCAGTTTATCCCAACACAATGAGCAGTTCTTC
size: NA; D: TRBD2; V: TRBV20-1; J: TRBJ2-1; CDR3: CSARSAGGPRGEQFF; DNA: TGCAGTGCTAGAAGCGCGGGAGGGCCGAGGGGTGAGCAGTTCTTC
size: NA; D: NA; V: TRBV7-9; J: TRBJ2-2; CDR3: CASSLEIVSNTGELFF; DNA: TGTGCCAGCAGCTTAGAGATAGTTTCGAACACCGGGGAGCTGTTTTTT
size: NA; D: NA; V: TRBV7-9; J: TRBJ2-1; CDR3: CASSPTPPWTDEQFF; DNA: TGTGCCAGCAGCCCGACCCCTCCCTGGACGGATGAGCAGTTCTTC
size: NA; D: NA; V: TRBV5-1; J: TRBJ2-7; CDR3: CASSYRGGGEQYF; DNA: TGCGCCAGCAGCTACAGGGGGGGTGGAGAGCAGTACTTC
size: NA; D: NA; V: TRBV7-6; J: TRBJ2-3; CDR3: CASSPERGTDTQYF; DNA: TGTGCCAGCAGTCCTGAGCGGGGCACAGATACGCAGTATTTT
size: few; D: NA; V: TRBV12-3/TRBV12-4; J: TRBJ1-2; CDR3: CASSLRQAVGYGYTF; DNA: TGTGCCAGCAGTTTACGACAGGCTGTGGGCTATGGCTACACCTTC
size: NA; D: NA; V: TRBV3-1; J: TRBJ2-2; CDR3: CASSQEGAGTGELFF; DNA: TGTGCCAGCAGCCAAGAGGGGGCCGGAACCGGGGAGCTGTTTTTT